This record covers a single T cell receptor (beta chain). The antigen is unknown. Breast cancer patients provided tissue from their axillary draining lymph nodes. These data come from a study of breast tumors, draining lymph nodes, adjacent tissues. The study, taken as a whole, reports: Data only fit, rather than demonstrated, lymph node origin of most tumor T cells. Tumors had less TCR diversity than lymph nodes, more than nontumor tissue.

TCRdb reprocessed the multiplex PCR reads with MiXCR, giving one entry per CDR3 protein. Seen here are fewer than 300,000 distinct CDR3 sequences, less than 40% observed once, and the top ten hold around 1.5%. Sequences were obtained from axillary lymph node tissue. The sequence derives from a female donor with breast cancer. Some clones in this sample may be carry-over from other donors' samples.

The CDR3 DNA follows: TGTGCCAGCAGTACCCGACGGATGGAAACAGATACGCAGTATTTT. This sequence encodes CASSTRRMETDTQYF. The J gene is TRBJ2-3, the V gene TRBV5-6; no clear D. V lost 5 bases to trimming and J lost 3 bases, with 16 bases between them. The CDR3 contains 15 residues. Germline CDR1 reads SGHDT; CDR2 reads YYEEEE.